Sequencing of this T cell receptor (beta chain) was carried out in a study of blood T cell repertoires in COVID-19. Across the study: COVID-19 samples collected from the United States, Italy and Spain covered acute and convalescent phases. From T cells, B-cell-depleted T cells, or PBMCs came the material, which was cDNA or gDNA.

The CDR3 consists of 15 residues. Germline loops: CDR1 SEHNR, CDR2 FQNEAQ (reference sequence). Trimming cost V 5 bases and J 3 bases; bases outside gene matches: 6. Methods used by the authors: Reference gene primers were amplified, and this amplification served to estimate nucleated cell counts. Repertoires were generated with immunoSEQ multiplex PCR, while TCRdb's copy carries only in-frame clones and drops some. For V, J and clone size, that table is used; D and trimming come from the DNA. The data hold about 270,000 clones, with roughly 85% observed a single time. The sample holds a few counts of this clone.

Sequencing was performed on peripheral blood. This receptor was taken from a woman aged 70-85 years with acute or convalescent COVID-19. The J gene is TRBJ1-3, the V gene TRBV7-9; 8 positions match TRBD1. The CDR3 DNA reads TGTGCCAGCAGCCCAGGGACAGGTGGTGGAAACACCATATATTTT. It specifies CASSPGTGGGNTIYF. Using reference TRBV7-9 and TRBJ1-3 for the parts outside the CDR3, the full variable domain is DTGVSQNPRHKITKRGQNVTFRCDPISEHNRLYWYRQTLGQGPEFLTYFQNEAQLEKSRLLSDRFSAERPKGSFSTLEIQRTEQGDSAMYLCASSPGTGGGNTIYFGEGSWLTVV.